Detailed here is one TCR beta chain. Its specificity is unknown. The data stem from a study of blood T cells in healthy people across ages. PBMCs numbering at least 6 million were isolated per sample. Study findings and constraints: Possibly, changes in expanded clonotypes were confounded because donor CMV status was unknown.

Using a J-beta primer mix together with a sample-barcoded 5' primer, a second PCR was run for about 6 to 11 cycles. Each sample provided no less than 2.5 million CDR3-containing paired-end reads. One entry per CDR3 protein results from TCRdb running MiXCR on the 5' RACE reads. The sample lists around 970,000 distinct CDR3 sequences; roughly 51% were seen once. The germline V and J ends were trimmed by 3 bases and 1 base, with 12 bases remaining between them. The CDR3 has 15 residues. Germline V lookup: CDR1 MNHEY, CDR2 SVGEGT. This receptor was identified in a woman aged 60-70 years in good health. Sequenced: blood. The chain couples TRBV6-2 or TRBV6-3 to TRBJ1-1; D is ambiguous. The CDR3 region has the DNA TGTGCCAGCAGTTATCGGTCAGGAGCGAACACTGAAGCTTTCTTT. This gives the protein CASSYRSGANTEAFF.